This TCR beta chain stems from a study of T cells in Graves' hyperthyroidism and ophthalmopathy. CDR3 size: 14 residues. V shed 3 bases and J shed 4 bases, with 12 bases lying between them. This clonotype was found many times. Using RNA transcripts as the source, TCR beta CDR3 regions were amplified. When the TCR CDR3 underwent first-round RT-PCR, the HTBI primer set was used. TCRdb reanalysed the multiplex PCR reads using MiXCR and keeps one entry per CDR3 protein. The table lists under 700,000 distinct CDR3 sequences, about a sixth of them singletons. The chain has TRBV12-3 or TRBV12-4 and TRBJ2-5; no clear D. This receptor was taken from a woman younger than 30 with Graves' hyperthyroidism. The sequenced sample was blood. The CDR3: CASSFLDRVETQYF. DNA of the CDR3: TGTGCCAGCAGTTTTCTCGACCGGGTAGAGACCCAGTACTTC.